These 17 T cell receptor beta chains share one sample of origin, sequenced in a study of long-term antiretroviral therapy in people with HIV. A v3.0 immunoSEQ assay was performed at survey level. Assay: immunoSEQ multiplex PCR; the TCRdb copy retains only in-frame clones and omits some. The sample lists over 30,000 clones; about 97% were seen once. Sequencing was performed on unsorted PBMCs, taken 6.9 years after starting antiretroviral therapy. The receptors stem from a man aged 25-40 years with HIV.

V gene TRBV7-2 combines with J gene TRBJ1-2; tentative D call: TRBD1 (5 bases). The V end was cut by 3 bases, the J end by 6 bases, with 20 bases between. The germline V gene encodes CDR1 SGHTA and CDR2 FQGNSA. The CDR3 spans 16 residues. CDR3 sequence (DNA): TGTGCCAGCAGCTTCCGGGACCCGGGGGGGACGCATGGCTACACCTTC. It specifies CASSFRDPGGTHGYTF. The full variable domain, with the rest looked up from reference TRBV7-2 and TRBJ1-2, is GAGVSQSPSNKVTEKGKDVELRCDPISGHTALYWYRQSLGQGLEFLIYFQGNSAPDKSGLPSDRFSAERTGGSVSTLTIQRTQQEDSAVYLCASSFRDPGGTHGYTFGSGTRLTVV.

The V gene is TRBV30, the J gene TRBJ1-4; tentative D call: TRBD1 (5 bases). The CDR3 covers 14 residues. Germline V gives CDR1 GTSNPN, CDR2 SVGIG (reference sequence). V shed 0 bases and J shed 8 bases, with 13 bases lying between them. CDR3 in amino acids: CAWSVRGASEKLFF. The CDR3 nucleotides are TGTGCCTGGAGTGTTCGAGGGGCTTCGGAAAAACTGTTTTTT.

The rearrangement uses TRBV7-2 and TRBJ1-5; 7 nucleotides match TRBD1. Germline V lookup: CDR1 SGHTA, CDR2 FQGNSA. Losses at the gene ends were 5 bases for V and 5 bases for J; bases not matched to a gene: 6. The CDR3 consists of 14 residues. CDR3 in DNA: TGTGCCAGCAGCCGACAGGGAGTGGATCAGCCCCAGCATTTT. Its translation: CASSRQGVDQPQHF.

The rearrangement uses TRBV29-1 and TRBJ2-7, with 11 positions matching TRBD1. The CDR3 extends over 12 amino acids. V dropped 7 bases and J dropped 2; count of bases not matched to a gene: 1. CDR1 is SQVTM and CDR2 is ANQGSEA in the germline V gene. CDR3 sequence: CSGGQGAYEQYF. The CDR3 DNA reads TGCAGCGGGGGACAGGGGGCCTACGAGCAGTACTTC.

V and J are TRBV4-3 and TRBJ1-6; D is perhaps TRBD1 (5 bases). The germline CDR1 and CDR2 sequences are LGHNA and YSLEER. Trimming took 0 bases from V and 2 from J, leaving 17 bases between them. CDR3 size: 19 residues. CDR3 nucleotides: TGCGCCAGCAGCCAAGATTCGGGGGATGGCATCGCCTATAATTCACCCCTCCACTTT. Translated, it gives CASSQDSGDGIAYNSPLHF.

The chain is built from TRBV5-5 and TRBJ1-1; unclear D gene. V lost 0 bases and J 3 bases, leaving 6 bases between the germline ends. Looked up from germline, CDR1 is SGHKS and CDR2 is YYEKEE (reference sequence). This CDR3 comprises 13 residues. The CDR3 DNA is TGTGCCAGCAGCTTGGTCGGGTACACTGAAGCTTTCTTT. Translating it yields CASSLVGYTEAFF.

This clone appeared a single time. This chain joins TRBV19 and TRBJ2-3; 9 nucleotides align to TRBD1. Unmatched junction bases numbered 10, after V lost 4 bases and J lost 5 bases. Germline CDR1 and CDR2: LNHDA and SQIVND (reference sequence). The CDR3 totals 16 residues. CDR3 sequence: CASSKSRDRDKDTQYF. DNA for the CDR3: TGTGCCAGTAGTAAAAGCCGGGACAGGGATAAAGATACGCAGTATTTT. Using reference TRBV19 and TRBJ2-3 for the parts outside the CDR3, the full variable domain is DGGITQSPKYLFRKEGQNVTLSCEQNLNHDAMYWYRQDPGQGLRLIYYSQIVNDFQKGDIAEGYSVSREKKESFPLTVTSAQKNPTAFYLCASSKSRDRDKDTQYFGPGTRLTVL.

This clone showed up just once. This chain joins TRBV6-5 and TRBJ1-4, with D tentatively TRBD1 (6 bases). The CDR3 contains 12 residues. Trimming shortened V by 8 bases and J by 8 bases, and 12 bases separated the two germline ends. Looked up from germline, CDR1 is MNHEY and CDR2 is SVGAGI. The CDR3 here is CASGRGVEKLFF. CDR3 DNA: TGTGCCAGCGGCAGGGGCGTAGAAAAACTGTTTTTT.

The chain has TRBV2 and TRBJ2-7, with 7 positions matching TRBD2. The CDR3 spans 15 residues. In germline, CDR1 is SNHLY, CDR2 FYNNEI. The J segment lost 0 bases and the V segment lost 10 bases, leaving 12 bases of the junction unmatched. CDR3 residues: CAISLAGESSYEQYF. CDR3 bases: TGTGCCATCTCCTTAGCGGGTGAGAGCTCCTACGAGCAGTACTTC.

The chain has TRBV4-3 and TRBJ1-1, with no clear D. V lost 2 bases, J lost 3 bases, and 10 bases lay in between. The CDR3 extends over 14 amino acids. Germline assignment: CDR1 LGHNA and CDR2 YSLEER. The DNA of the CDR3 is TGCGCCAGCAGCCAAATGACGTTCGACACTGAAGCTTTCTTT. It is translated as CASSQMTFDTEAFF.

V usage is TRBV29-1 and J usage is TRBJ2-3, with TRBD2 matching 7 bases. This CDR3 region has 13 residues. Germline V lookup: CDR1 SQVTM, CDR2 ANQGSEA. V shed 7 bases and J 2 bases; nucleotides not matched to a gene: 6. DNA of the CDR3: TGCAGCGCCCTGGGGAGGGTCACAGATACGCAGTATTTT. Its translation: CSALGRVTDTQYF.

This chain joins TRBV6-4 and TRBJ2-3, with a tentative D call TRBD2 (6 bases). V was cut by 9 bases and J by 5 bases, with 27 bases left in between. Germline V CDR1 and CDR2: MRHNA, SNTAGT. The CDR3 has 17 amino acids. DNA for the CDR3: TGTGCCAGGTTAGCGGTCGACTACCTAGAGGAGATAGATACGCAGTATTTT. Protein sequence: CARLAVDYLEEIDTQYF.

The chain links TRBV6-5 to TRBJ2-5; 7 nucleotides agree with TRBD1. Germline CDR1 and CDR2: MNHEY and SVGAGI. CDR3 length: 15 residues. Trimming removed 5 bases from V and 5 bases from J; junction bases left unmatched: 11. CDR3 coding DNA: TGTGCCAGCAGTCTCCGGGACAGTAAACTCGAGACCCAGTACTTC. Its translation: CASSLRDSKLETQYF.

The chain uses TRBV2 and TRBJ2-1, with 13 bases aligning to TRBD2. V shed 1 base, J shed 10 bases, and the junction held 4 bases outside the gene matches. There are 15 residues in the CDR3. Germline CDR1 and CDR2: SNHLY and FYNNEI. CDR3 sequence reads: CASSEGGLAGAEQFF. DNA of the CDR3: TGTGCCAGCAGTGAAGGAGGACTAGCGGGAGCCGAGCAGTTCTTC.

This rearrangement joins TRBV2 to TRBJ2-1; TRBD2 aligns across 12 bases. Germline V lookup: CDR1 SNHLY, CDR2 FYNNEI. J was trimmed by 5 bases and V by 6 bases; bases with no gene match: 11. CDR3 length: 17 amino acids. The CDR3 sequence is CASREDPLAGGDNEQFF. The CDR3 nucleotides are TGTGCCAGCAGGGAGGATCCCCTAGCGGGAGGGGACAATGAGCAGTTCTTC.

The chain employs TRBV11-2 and TRBJ2-5; TRBD1 aligns across 8 bases. The germline V gene has CDR1 SGHAT and CDR2 FQNNGV. CDR3 length: 13 residues. V dropped 4 bases and J dropped 5; count of bases not matched to a gene: 3. DNA for the CDR3: TGTGCCAGCAGCTGGACAGGGAGGGAGACCCAGTACTTC. Translated, it gives CASSWTGRETQYF.

The chain carries TRBV6-1 and TRBJ1-2; the D gene is possibly TRBD1 (6 bases). Per the germline V gene, CDR1 is MNHNS and CDR2 is SASEGT. V dropped 2 bases and J dropped 7 bases, with 11 bases sitting between them. The CDR3 loop spans 13 amino acids. Here the CDR3 reads CASSEIQGGGYTF. CDR3 in DNA: TGTGCCAGCAGTGAAATACAGGGTGGTGGCTACACCTTC.